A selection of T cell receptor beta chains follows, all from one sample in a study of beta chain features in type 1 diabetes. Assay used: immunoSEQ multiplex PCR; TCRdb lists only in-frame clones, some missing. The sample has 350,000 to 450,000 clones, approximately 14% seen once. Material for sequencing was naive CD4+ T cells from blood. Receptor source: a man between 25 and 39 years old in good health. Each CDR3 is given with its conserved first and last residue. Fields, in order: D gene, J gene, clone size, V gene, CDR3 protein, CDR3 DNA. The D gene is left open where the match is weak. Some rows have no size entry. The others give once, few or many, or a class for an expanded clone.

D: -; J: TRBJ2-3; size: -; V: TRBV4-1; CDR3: CASSQYERATDTQYF; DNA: TGCGCCAGCAGCCAATACGAGCGGGCAACAGATACGCAGTATTTT
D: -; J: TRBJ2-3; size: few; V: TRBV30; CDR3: CAWSLKTTSTDTQYF; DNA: TGTGCCTGGAGTCTAAAAACAACGAGCACAGATACGCAGTATTTT
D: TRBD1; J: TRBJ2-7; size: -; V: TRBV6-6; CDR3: CASRPGTGIKVGEQYF; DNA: TGTGCCAGCAGGCCGGGGACAGGGATAAAGGTGGGCGAGCAGTACTTC
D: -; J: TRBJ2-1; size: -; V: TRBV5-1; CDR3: CASSLGGSRSSYNEQFF; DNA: TGCGCCAGCAGCTTGGGGGGTAGTAGGTCCTCCTACAATGAGCAGTTCTTC
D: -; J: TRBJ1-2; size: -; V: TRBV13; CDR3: CASSLRTAKYGYTF; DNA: TGTGCCAGCAGCTTAAGGACAGCGAAATATGGCTACACCTTC
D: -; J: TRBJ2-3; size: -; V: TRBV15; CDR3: CATSREGDGRLYF; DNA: TGTGCCACCAGCAGAGAGGGGGATGGGAGATTGTATTTT
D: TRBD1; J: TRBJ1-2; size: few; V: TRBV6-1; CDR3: CASSLDRGGGYTF; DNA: TGTGCCAGCTCTCTGGACAGGGGAGGTGGCTACACCTTC
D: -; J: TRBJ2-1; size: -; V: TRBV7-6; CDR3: CASSPSGTSYNEQFF; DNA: TGTGCCAGCTCCCCCAGCGGGACATCCTACAATGAGCAGTTCTTC
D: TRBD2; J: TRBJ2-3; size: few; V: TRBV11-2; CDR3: CASSSFGLESDTQYF; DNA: TGTGCCAGCAGCTCCTTTGGACTAGAATCCGATACGCAGTATTTT
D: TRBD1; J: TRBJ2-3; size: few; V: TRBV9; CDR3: CASKETGADTQYF; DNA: TGTGCCAGCAAAGAGACAGGGGCAGATACGCAGTATTTT
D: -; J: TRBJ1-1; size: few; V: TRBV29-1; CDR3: CSVFLGGLNTEAFF; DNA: TGCAGCGTTTTTCTCGGGGGGCTAAACACTGAAGCTTTCTTT